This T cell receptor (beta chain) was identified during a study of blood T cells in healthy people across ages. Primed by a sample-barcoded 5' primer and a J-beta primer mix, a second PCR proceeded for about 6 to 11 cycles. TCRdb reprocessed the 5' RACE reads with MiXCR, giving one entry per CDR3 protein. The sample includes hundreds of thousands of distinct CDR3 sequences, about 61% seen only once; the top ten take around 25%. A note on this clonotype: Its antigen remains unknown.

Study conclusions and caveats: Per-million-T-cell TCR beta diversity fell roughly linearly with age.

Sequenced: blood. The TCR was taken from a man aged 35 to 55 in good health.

The CDR3 reads CATSARGRTGELFF. DNA for the CDR3: TGTGCCACCAGTGCGCGGGGGCGCACCGGGGAGCTGTTTTTT. The chain joins TRBV24-1 to TRBJ2-2; D is perhaps TRBD2 (7 bases). The germline V and J ends were trimmed by 5 bases and 4 bases, with 10 bases remaining between them. This CDR3 comprises 14 residues. Germline loops: CDR1 KGHDR, CDR2 SFDVKD.